This T cell receptor beta chain was sequenced during a study of T cells in Graves' hyperthyroidism and ophthalmopathy. Study conclusions and caveats: Onset of ophthalmopathy came a median approximately 6 months after the model predicted it. By a 13 V-J model, ophthalmopathy was set apart from stable hyperthyroidism.

Notes on this clonotype: Antigen specificity is unknown.

The CDR3 has 12 amino acids. V lost 8 bases to trimming and J lost 6 bases, with 11 bases between them. It was RNA transcripts that yielded the amplified TCR beta CDR3 regions. The study used the HTBI primer set for a first-round RT-PCR of the TCR CDR3. TCRdb processed the multiplex PCR reads anew with MiXCR; each CDR3 protein has one entry. The data show 400,000 to 500,000 distinct CDR3 sequences, with roughly 14% seen just once and about 12% held by the top ten. V gene TRBV12-3 or TRBV12-4 combines with J gene TRBJ2-1; the D gene could be TRBD1 or TRBD2 (7 bases each). Sequences were obtained from blood. This sequence was found in a man in his late teens or twenties with Graves' ophthalmopathy. The CDR3 sequence is CASLRGGNEQFF. As DNA, the CDR3 is TGTGCCAGCCTCAGGGGGGGCAATGAGCAGTTCTTC.